Described below is a single TCR beta chain sequence and its context. The antigen is not known. This entry comes from a study of CXCR3-negative and CXCR3-positive naive CD8 T cells. Study as a whole: Roughly 1.5 +/- 0.3 million TRB reads came from each library, giving about 135 million in total.

UMI-tagged TRB cDNA libraries were built via 5' RACE. TCRdb derives one entry per CDR3 protein from the 5' RACE reads, leaving out DNA. In all, the sample yields roughly 120,000 distinct CDR3 sequences. The study, taken as a whole, reports: The study found comparably high diversity in both naive subsets and much lower diversity in memory CD8+ cells. The study found more hydrophobic TRB CDR3s in CXCR3-positive naive cells than in CXCR3-negative naive cells.

This CDR3 contains 13 residues. Germline-derived CDR1 and CDR2 are LNHDA and SQIVND (reference sequence). This chain uses TRBV19 with TRBJ2-1; TCRdb lists TRBD1, though no DNA is available to test this call. The origin of this receptor is a human donor in good health. Some clones in this sample may be carry-over from other donors' samples. Sequencing was performed on naive CXCR3+ CD8+ T cells from blood. The subset is: CD45RO-CCR7+CD27+CD95- naive CD8+ T cells expressing CXCR3 (TNR3+). The CDR3 region is CAASRGGDNEQFF.